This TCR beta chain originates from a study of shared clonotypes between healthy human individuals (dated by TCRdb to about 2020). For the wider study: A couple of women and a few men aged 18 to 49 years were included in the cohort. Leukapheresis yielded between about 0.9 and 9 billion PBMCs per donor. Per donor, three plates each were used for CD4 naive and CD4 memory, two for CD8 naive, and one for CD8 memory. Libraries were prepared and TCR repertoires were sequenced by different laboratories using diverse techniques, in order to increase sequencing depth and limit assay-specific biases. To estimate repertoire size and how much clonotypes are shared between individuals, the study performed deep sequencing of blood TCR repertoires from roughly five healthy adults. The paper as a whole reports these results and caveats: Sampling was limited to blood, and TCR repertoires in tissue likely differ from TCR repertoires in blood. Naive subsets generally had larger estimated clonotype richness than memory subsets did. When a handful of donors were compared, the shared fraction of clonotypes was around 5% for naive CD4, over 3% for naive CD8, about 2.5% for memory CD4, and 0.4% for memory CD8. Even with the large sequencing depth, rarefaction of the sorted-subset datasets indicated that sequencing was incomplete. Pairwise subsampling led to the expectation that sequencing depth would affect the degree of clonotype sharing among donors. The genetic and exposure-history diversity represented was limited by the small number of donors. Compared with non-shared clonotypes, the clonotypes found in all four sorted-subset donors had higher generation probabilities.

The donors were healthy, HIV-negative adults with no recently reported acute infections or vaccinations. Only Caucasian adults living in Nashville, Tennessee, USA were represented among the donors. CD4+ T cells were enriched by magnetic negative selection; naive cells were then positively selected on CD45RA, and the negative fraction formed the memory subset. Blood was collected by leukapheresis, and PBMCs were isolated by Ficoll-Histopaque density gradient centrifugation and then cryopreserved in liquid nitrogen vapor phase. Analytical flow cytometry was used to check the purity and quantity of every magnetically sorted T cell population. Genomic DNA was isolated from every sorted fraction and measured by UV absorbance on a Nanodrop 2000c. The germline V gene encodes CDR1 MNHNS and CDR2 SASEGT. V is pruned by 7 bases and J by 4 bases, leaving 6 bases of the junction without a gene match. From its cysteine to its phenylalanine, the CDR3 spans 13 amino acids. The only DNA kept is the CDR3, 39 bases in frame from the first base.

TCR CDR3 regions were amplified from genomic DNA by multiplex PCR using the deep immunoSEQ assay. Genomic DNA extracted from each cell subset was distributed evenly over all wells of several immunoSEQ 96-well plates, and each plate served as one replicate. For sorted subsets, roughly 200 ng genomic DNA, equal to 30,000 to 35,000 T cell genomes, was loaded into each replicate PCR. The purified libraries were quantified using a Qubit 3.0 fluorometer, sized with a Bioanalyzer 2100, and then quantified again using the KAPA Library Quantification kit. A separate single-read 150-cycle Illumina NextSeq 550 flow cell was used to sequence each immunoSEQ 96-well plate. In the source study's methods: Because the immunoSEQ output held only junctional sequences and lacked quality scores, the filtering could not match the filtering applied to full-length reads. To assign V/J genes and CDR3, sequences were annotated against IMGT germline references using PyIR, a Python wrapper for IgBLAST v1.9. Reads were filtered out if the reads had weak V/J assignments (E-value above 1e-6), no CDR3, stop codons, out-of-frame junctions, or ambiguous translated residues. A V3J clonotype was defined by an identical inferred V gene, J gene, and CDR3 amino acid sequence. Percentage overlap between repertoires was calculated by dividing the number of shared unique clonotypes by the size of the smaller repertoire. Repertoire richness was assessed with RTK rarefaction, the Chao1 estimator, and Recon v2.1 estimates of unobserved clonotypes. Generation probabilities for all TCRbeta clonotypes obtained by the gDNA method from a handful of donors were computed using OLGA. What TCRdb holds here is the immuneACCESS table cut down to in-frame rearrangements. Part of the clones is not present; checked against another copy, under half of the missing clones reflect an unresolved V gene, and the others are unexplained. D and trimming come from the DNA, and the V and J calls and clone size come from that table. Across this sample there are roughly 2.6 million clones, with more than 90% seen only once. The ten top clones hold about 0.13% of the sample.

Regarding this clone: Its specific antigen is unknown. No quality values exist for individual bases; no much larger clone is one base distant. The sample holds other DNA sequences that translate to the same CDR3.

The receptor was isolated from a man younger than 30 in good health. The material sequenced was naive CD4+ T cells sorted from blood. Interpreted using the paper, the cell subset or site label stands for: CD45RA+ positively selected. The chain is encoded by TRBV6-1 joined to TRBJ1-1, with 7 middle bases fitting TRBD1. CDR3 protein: CASTTGIRTEAFF. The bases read TGTGCCAGCACGACAGGGATACGCACTGAAGCTTTCTTT.